The 15 T cell receptor beta chains listed next were all sequenced from one sample in a study of blood T cell repertoires in COVID-19. Libraries were prepared by immunoSEQ multiplex PCR; TCRdb keeps only in-frame clonotypes and omits some of them. The table has fewer than 130,000 clones, 60% to 80% seen once; the top ten hold approximately 16%. The sequenced material came from peripheral blood. These receptors originate from a woman older than 75 with active or convalescent COVID-19.

The rearrangement links TRBV10-3 to TRBJ2-3; 8 bases are a match to TRBD2. V was pared by 6 bases and J by 2 bases, with 7 bases of the junction left unmatched. CDR3 length: 15 amino acids. CDR1 ENHRY and CDR2 SYGVKD come from the germline V gene. The CDR3 loop reads CAIRTGLADTDTQYF. CDR3 coding DNA: TGTGCCATCAGGACCGGACTAGCTGACACAGATACGCAGTATTTT.

The chain links TRBV6-4 to TRBJ2-1, with 10 bases identical to TRBD2. The CDR3 consists of 16 residues. From germline, CDR1 is MRHNA and CDR2 SNTAGT. With V trimmed by 4 bases and J by 4 bases, 7 bases remained unmatched. CDR3 nucleotide sequence: TGTGCCAGCAGTGCCCGCCGGACTAGCGGATACAATGAGCAGTTCTTC. The encoded protein is CASSARRTSGYNEQFF.

The chain combines TRBV19 with TRBJ2-5; D may be TRBD2 (5 bases). The CDR3 runs to 14 residues. V shed 6 bases and J shed 7 bases, with 18 bases lying between them. Germline loops: CDR1 LNHDA, CDR2 SQIVND (reference sequence). CDR3 sequence reads: CASSPRTAEGTQYF. The CDR3 DNA is TGTGCCAGTAGCCCCCGGACCGCCGAGGGGACCCAGTACTTC. Based on the CDR3 plus reference TRBV19 and TRBJ2-5, the full variable domain is DGGITQSPKYLFRKEGQNVTLSCEQNLNHDAMYWYRQDPGQGLRLIYYSQIVNDFQKGDIAEGYSVSREKKESFPLTVTSAQKNPTAFYLCASSPRTAEGTQYFGPGTRLLVL.

The chain has TRBV6-4 and TRBJ1-1; unclear D gene. Germline CDR1 reads MRHNA; CDR2 reads SNTAGT. With 3 bases removed from V and 4 bases from J, the gap between germline ends came to 9 bases. CDR3 length equals 13 residues. This chain's CDR3 is CASSEIRGTEAFF. The CDR3 DNA sequence: TGTGCCAGCAGTGAAATACGGGGCACTGAAGCTTTCTTT.

J is TRBJ2-3 and V is TRBV2, with 13 bases matching TRBD2. CDR3 length: 15 amino acids. V lost 6 bases, J lost 4 bases, and 4 bases stayed unmatched. Per germline, CDR1 SNHLY and CDR2 FYNNEI. The CDR3 protein is CASSGLAGAPDTQYF. In DNA, the CDR3 is TGTGCCAGCAGCGGACTAGCGGGAGCCCCAGATACGCAGTATTTT.

The V and J genes are TRBV5-4 and TRBJ2-3, with D possibly matching TRBD1 (5 bases). The V end lost 0 bases, the J end lost 1 base, and 9 bases lay between the germline ends. Per germline, CDR1 SGHNT and CDR2 YYREEE (reference sequence). The CDR3 runs to 15 residues. CDR3: CASSLAQGGTDTQYF. CDR3 in DNA: TGTGCCAGCAGCTTGGCCCAAGGGGGCACAGATACGCAGTATTTT.

The chain carries TRBV5-4 and TRBJ2-1; 7 bases agree with TRBD2. The CDR3 has 15 residues. Unmatched junction bases numbered 8, after V lost 4 bases and J lost 4 bases. Germline-derived CDR1 and CDR2 are SGHNT and YYREEE (reference sequence). The CDR3 DNA follows: TGTGCCAGCAGCCTGACTAGCTTACAGTACAATGAGCAGTTCTTC. It yields the protein CASSLTSLQYNEQFF.

This clone has a single count. CDR3 sequence: CAIQSSTDTQYF. CDR3 nucleotide sequence: TGTGCCATTCAGTCCAGCACAGATACGCAGTATTTT. The chain has TRBV10-3 and TRBJ2-3; D is unclear. V gave up 9 bases and J gave up 0 bases, with 7 bases separating them. The CDR3 length is 12 residues. Germline V gives CDR1 ENHRY, CDR2 SYGVKD.

This chain uses TRBV4-1 with TRBJ2-1, with 7 bases lining up with TRBD2. The CDR3 length is 16 residues. The V segment lost 1 base and the J segment 6 bases; nucleotides outside the gene matches: 9. The germline gives CDR1 MGHRA, CDR2 YSYEKL. The CDR3 region has the DNA TGCGCCAGCAGCCAAGCAGGAGGGAGGGCCCTCAATGAGCAGTTCTTC. Translating gives CASSQAGGRALNEQFF.

V is TRBV19 and J is TRBJ2-1; 13 bases are a match to TRBD2. V trimming: 6 bases; J trimming: 6 bases; junction bases outside the gene matches: 8. CDR3 length: 16 residues. CDR1 and CDR2 (germline): LNHDA, SQIVND (reference sequence). The CDR3 is CASSRLAGGTINEQFF. The CDR3 DNA sequence: TGTGCCAGTAGCCGACTAGCGGGAGGCACTATCAATGAGCAGTTCTTC.

The J gene is TRBJ1-4, the V gene TRBV6-1; D may be TRBD1 (5 bases). Germline V gene data show CDR1 as MNHNS and CDR2 as SASEGT. V was trimmed by 2 bases and J by 8 bases, leaving 6 bases between them. The CDR3 extends over 12 amino acids. Here the CDR3 DNA reads TGTGCCAGCAGTGAAAACAGGGAAAAACTGTTTTTT. Its protein is CASSENREKLFF.

The V and J genes are TRBV18 and TRBJ1-5; D not resolved. The CDR3 sequence is 17 residues long. Germline values: CDR1 KGHSH, CDR2 LQKENI. With 3 bases removed from V and 1 base from J, the gap between germline ends came to 16 bases. The CDR3 coding sequence is TGTGCCAGCTCACCTCGCCTGATAGCGGAAAGCAATCAGCCCCAGCATTTT. Translated: CASSPRLIAESNQPQHF.

This clone was detected once. V and J are TRBV18 and TRBJ2-5, with a tentative D call TRBD2 (5 bases). CDR1 and CDR2 (germline): KGHSH, LQKENI. V was trimmed by 2 bases and J by 4 bases, leaving 17 bases between them. The CDR3 totals 16 residues. Written as DNA, the CDR3 is TGTGCCAGCTCACCAAATCGGGCGGGTGAGGGAGAGACCCAGTACTTC. Its protein product is CASSPNRAGEGETQYF.

V gene TRBV10-3 combines with J gene TRBJ2-1, with TRBD2 matching over 8 bases. The germline V gene encodes CDR1 ENHRY and CDR2 SYGVKD. V lost 4 bases, J lost 8 bases, and 10 bases stayed unmatched. This CDR3 has 15 residues. CDR3 amino acids: CAISVQRESAYEQFF. The DNA for the CDR3 is TGTGCCATCAGTGTTCAGCGGGAGTCAGCATATGAGCAGTTCTTC.

This sequence joins TRBV6-5 and TRBJ2-7, with D maybe TRBD2 (6 bases). This CDR3 region has 15 residues. Germline CDR1 reads MNHEY; CDR2 reads SVGAGI. Trimming pared 7 bases from V and 0 bases from J, leaving 16 bases between. Here the CDR3 reads CASTQIGTFSYEQYF. Here the CDR3 DNA reads TGTGCCAGCACTCAAATCGGGACTTTCTCCTACGAGCAGTACTTC.